This TCR beta chain was found in a study of identical twins. In TCRdb, the 5' RACE reads were re-called with MiXCR into one record per CDR3 protein. The sample shows hundreds of thousands of distinct CDR3 sequences, 21% of them seen only once. The sample also formed part of further work on T cells expressing NK-cell markers. From that study: Five to seven of the donors carried dominant NKG2C+ clonotypes that took up roughly 1.0-7.0% of their CD8+ T cells.

The sequenced sample consisted of PBMCs. The sequence was collected from a woman between 18 and 29 years old in good health.

Written as DNA, the CDR3 is TGTGCCAGCAGCTTTGGCGGGGGGGCCGTCGAGACCCAGTACTTC. It encodes CASSFGGGAVETQYF. The chain couples TRBV13 to TRBJ2-5, with 9 bases fitting TRBD2. The V gene's germline CDR1 is PRHDT and CDR2 FYEKMQ (reference sequence). With 3 bases clipped from V and 5 bases from J, the junction kept 7 bases outside the gene matches. CDR3 length equals 15 residues.